This T cell receptor (beta chain) was obtained from a study of blood T cell repertoires in COVID-19. The method was immunoSEQ multiplex PCR; TCRdb's version includes in-frame clones alone and lacks a portion of them. Among approximately 60,000 clones listed, 80% to 90% were seen once. The sample consisted of peripheral blood. This receptor was obtained from an elderly man with acute or convalescent COVID-19.

The CDR3 loop reads CASSSDRGPNTEAFF. In nucleotides, the CDR3 is TGTGCCAGCAGCTCTGACAGGGGGCCGAACACTGAAGCTTTCTTT. The chain links TRBV7-9 to TRBJ1-1; TRBD1 agrees at 10 bases. CDR1 is SEHNR, CDR2 FQNEAQ, per germline (reference sequence). The CDR3 runs 15 residues. V was pared by 4 bases and J by 1 base, with 3 bases of the junction left unmatched.